Below are 17 T cell receptor beta chains sequenced from a single sample in a study of CD8 T cells in ankylosing spondylitis. The study, taken as a whole, reports: Several highly homologous variants made up a TCR beta motif, and this motif appeared characteristic of ankylosing spondylitis blood.

TCRdb independently ran MiXCR on the 5' RACE reads; one entry per CDR3 protein. In the table there are a few hundred thousand distinct CDR3 sequences, about 18% of which are singletons. These receptors' targets are unknown. The sequencing input was blood, either unsorted or a sorted T cell fraction (not recorded which). The receptors come from a male donor with ankylosing spondylitis.

This clonotype was recorded a few times. This chain joins TRBV7-2 and TRBJ2-7, with D perhaps matching TRBD2 (6 bases). CDR1 SGHTA and CDR2 FQGNSA come from the germline V gene. The CDR3 runs 15 residues. Trimming stripped 1 base from V and 4 bases from J, with 14 bases between. The CDR3: CASSLDLARPYEQYF. The CDR3 DNA reads TGTGCCAGCAGCTTAGATCTAGCGAGACCGTACGAGCAGTACTTC.

The chain links TRBV7-6 to TRBJ2-1; 8 positions agree with TRBD2. The V and J ends lost 3 bases and 9 bases, in that order; junction bases with no gene match: 10. Germline V gene data show CDR1 as SGHVS and CDR2 as FNYEAQ. CDR3 length equals 15 residues. The CDR3 loop is CASSLGLGGGGEQFF. Here the CDR3 DNA reads TGTGCCAGCAGCTTGGGACTAGGGGGGGGAGGTGAGCAGTTCTTC.

V is TRBV7-8 and J is TRBJ2-1; perhaps TRBD2 as D (5 bases). Looked up from germline, CDR1 is SGHVS and CDR2 is FQNEAQ. The length of the CDR3 is 13 residues. The germline V and J ends were trimmed by 8 bases and 5 bases, with 13 bases remaining between them. CDR3 in amino acids: CASLPRENNEQFF. In nucleotides, the CDR3 is TGTGCCAGCCTCCCGAGGGAAAACAATGAGCAGTTCTTC.

This clonotype came up many times. The chain joins TRBV29-1 to TRBJ1-1; D not certain. The germline CDR1 and CDR2 sequences are SQVTM and ANQGSEA. Trimming took off 7 bases at V and 4 bases at J, with 10 bases between the two ends. The CDR3 has 11 residues. CDR3: CSAGYGTEAFF. The CDR3 bases are TGCAGCGCGGGTTATGGCACTGAAGCTTTCTTT.

The J gene is TRBJ1-2, the V gene TRBV29-1; D possibly corresponds to TRBD1 (5 bases). CDR3 length: 13 residues. Germline V gives CDR1 SQVTM, CDR2 ANQGSEA. The V and J ends lost 0 bases and 6 bases respectively, with 11 bases between them. The CDR3 nucleotides are TGCAGCGTTGAAGATCCCAGGGTGAATGGCTACACCTTC. This codes for CSVEDPRVNGYTF. The full variable domain, in which reference TRBV29-1 and TRBJ1-2 provide the parts outside the CDR3, is SAVISQKPSRDICQRGTSLTIQCQVDSQVTMMFWYRQQPGQSLTLIATANQGSEATYESGFVIDKFPISRPNLTFSTLTVSNMSPEDSSIYLCSVEDPRVNGYTFGSGTRLTVV.

The chain employs TRBV11-1 and TRBJ2-1, with D perhaps matching TRBD2 (6 bases). V was shortened by 9 bases and J by 1 base, with 22 bases between the two germline ends. The CDR3 is made up of 17 amino acids. CDR1 and CDR2 from the germline V gene are SGHAT and FQDESV (reference sequence). DNA for the CDR3: TGTGCCAGTAACAGTGGGGGGTTTGGAGGGTCCTACAATGAGCAGTTCTTC. Translating gives CASNSGGFGGSYNEQFF.

This clonotype was seen more than once but under ten times. The gene calls are TRBV27 and TRBJ2-3, with D perhaps assigned TRBD1 or TRBD2 (5 bases each). Germline V lookup: CDR1 MNHEY, CDR2 SMNVEV (reference sequence). V was clipped by 4 bases and J by 5 bases, with 10 bases between them. This CDR3 is built from 13 residues. The CDR3 spells CASSWRGEDTQYF. The CDR3, as DNA: TGTGCCAGCAGTTGGAGAGGGGAAGATACGCAGTATTTT.

This clonotype was found many times. The chain links TRBV10-3 to TRBJ2-7, with 8 nucleotides matching TRBD1. Germline-derived CDR1 and CDR2 are ENHRY and SYGVKD. V lost 2 bases and J lost 3; bases outside the gene matches: 3. The CDR3 covers 14 residues. DNA for the CDR3: TGTGCCATCAGTGAGGGGACAGGTTACTACGAGCAGTACTTC. Translation gives CAISEGTGYYEQYF.

V gene TRBV7-9 combines with J gene TRBJ1-2; tentatively, D is TRBD1 (6 bases). CDR1 is SEHNR, CDR2 FQNEAQ, per germline (reference sequence). V was clipped by 5 bases and J by 6 bases, with 16 bases between them. The CDR3 consists of 14 residues. The CDR3 loop reads CASSAEGGLNGYTF. The CDR3 DNA reads TGTGCCAGCAGCGCAGAGGGGGGACTGAATGGCTACACCTTC. The variable domain in full, completed from reference TRBV7-9 and TRBJ1-2, reads DTGVSQNPRHKITKRGQNVTFRCDPISEHNRLYWYRQTLGQGPEFLTYFQNEAQLEKSRLLSDRFSAERPKGSFSTLEIQRTEQGDSAMYLCASSAEGGLNGYTFGSGTRLTVV.

This chain connects TRBV7-8 to TRBJ1-1, with D perhaps TRBD1 (6 bases). Deletions cut 5 bases from V and 1 base from J, with 14 bases between. CDR1 is SGHVS, CDR2 FQNEAQ, per germline. This CDR3 has 15 residues. Written as DNA, the CDR3 is TGTGCCAGCAGCCCGTGGGGGCCCCAGAACACTGAAGCTTTCTTT. Translated: CASSPWGPQNTEAFF. The entire variable domain, with the rest obtained from reference TRBV7-8 and TRBJ1-1, is as follows: GAGVSQSPRYKVAKRGQDVALRCDPISGHVSLFWYQQALGQGPEFLTYFQNEAQLDKSGLPSDRFFAERPEGSVSTLKIQRTQQEDSAVYLCASSPWGPQNTEAFFGQGTRLTVV.

This sequence joins TRBV5-1 and TRBJ2-7; TRBD1 matches at 8 bases. Germline CDR1 and CDR2: SGHRS and YFSETQ. Trimming cost V 3 bases and J 5 bases; bases outside gene matches: 10. The CDR3 has 15 residues. For the CDR3, the DNA is TGCGCCAGCAGCTCACCGGGACAGGTAAGCGACGAGCAGTACTTC. Protein: CASSSPGQVSDEQYF. Drawing the rest from reference TRBV5-1 and TRBJ2-7, the complete variable domain is KAGVTQTPRYLIKTRGQQVTLSCSPISGHRSVSWYQQTPGQGLQFLFEYFSETQRNKGNFPGRFSGRQFSNSRSEMNVSTLELGDSALYLCASSSPGQVSDEQYFGPGTRLTVT.

This rearrangement joins TRBV4-2 to TRBJ2-1; D may be TRBD2 (5 bases). The CDR3 consists of 14 residues. Germline loops: CDR1 LGHNA, CDR2 YNFKEQ. V was trimmed by 3 bases and J by 6 bases, leaving 12 bases between them. The CDR3 DNA reads as TGTGCCAGCAGCCAGGCTAGTCGGGGCAATGAGCAGTTCTTC. Translation gives CASSQASRGNEQFF.

There are a few counts of this clonotype. V and J are TRBV4-3 and TRBJ2-7; either TRBD1 or TRBD2 may supply D (5 bases each). Germline V gene lookup returns CDR1 LGHNA and CDR2 YSLEER. V was cut by 0 bases and J by 6 bases, with 12 bases left in between. The CDR3 loop spans 14 amino acids. The CDR3 is CASSQDGTRGEQYF. Written as DNA, the CDR3 is TGCGCCAGCAGCCAAGATGGGACCCGGGGCGAGCAGTACTTC.

In nucleotides, the CDR3 is TGTGCCAGCAGTTTTGTTGACACCGGGGAGCTGTTTTTT. Translating gives CASSFVDTGELFF. The gene calls are TRBV28 and TRBJ2-2; D is ambiguous. Germline CDR1 and CDR2: MDHEN and SYDVKM. V was cut by 3 bases and J by 3 bases, with 5 bases left in between. This CDR3 comprises 13 residues.

The V call is TRBV3-1, the J call TRBJ2-1; the D is unclear. Trimming pared 1 base from V and 6 bases from J, leaving 10 bases between. The CDR3 covers 14 residues. Germline V lookup: CDR1 LGHDT, CDR2 YNNKEL (reference sequence). CDR3 region: CASSQGWAANEQFF. The CDR3 DNA reads as TGTGCCAGCAGCCAAGGGTGGGCCGCCAATGAGCAGTTCTTC.

The chain combines TRBV20-1 with TRBJ2-1; TRBD1 aligns across 7 bases. Germline trimming cut 6 bases from V and 0 bases from J; bases unmatched to any gene: 5. Germline V gene data show CDR1 as DFQATT and CDR2 as SNEGSKA (reference sequence). The CDR3 has 14 amino acids. CDR3 sequence: CSAKGQTSYNEQFF. Here the CDR3 DNA reads TGCAGTGCGAAGGGACAGACCTCCTACAATGAGCAGTTCTTC.

The chain is built from TRBV6-5 and TRBJ2-2, with D perhaps being TRBD1 or TRBD2 (5 bases each). V lost 1 base to trimming and J lost 6 bases, with 9 bases between them. The CDR3 runs 14 residues. Germline assignment: CDR1 MNHEY and CDR2 SVGAGI. CDR3 sequence reads: CASSYLGVPGELFF. In DNA form, the CDR3 reads TGTGCCAGCAGTTACTTGGGGGTCCCCGGGGAGCTGTTTTTT.